Listed here are 13 T cell receptor beta chains from one sample, sequenced in a study of T cell responses to AZD1222 COVID-19 vaccine (dated by TCRdb to the early 2020s). Library prep was done by the immunoSEQ multiplex PCR assay. This immuneACCESS table, as held by TCRdb, lists in-frame sequences with V and J called but not all clones. Of the missing ones, under half trace to an unresolved V gene in checked studies; the others have no known cause. This sample has more than 100,000 clones in its table, and 93% of those were observed once. 4.5% to 6% of the sample goes to the ten largest clones. This specimen's time point label, per the study, means: baseline before first vaccination. The source material was peripheral blood, sampled on day 0 of AZD1222 vaccination. These receptors were taken from an adult in good health.

V gene TRBV29-1 combines with J gene TRBJ1-1, with TRBD1 matching 8 bases. V lost 5 bases and J lost 5; bases outside the gene matches: 10. CDR1 is SQVTM, CDR2 ANQGSEA, per germline. The CDR3 is 14 amino acids. CDR3 in amino acids: CSVSGRGLLTEAFF. CDR3 coding DNA: TGCAGCGTTTCTGGCAGGGGGCTTTTGACTGAAGCTTTCTTT.

The chain has TRBV11-2 and TRBJ1-1; no firm D call. The CDR3 covers 12 residues. The V end was cut by 5 bases, the J end by 4 bases, with 8 bases between. Germline values: CDR1 SGHAT, CDR2 FQNNGV. The CDR3 sequence is CASSLERTEAFF. DNA for the CDR3: TGTGCCAGCAGCCTTGAGCGCACTGAAGCTTTCTTT.

The chain joins TRBV7-2 to TRBJ2-3, with D perhaps matching TRBD1 (6 bases). Germline assignment: CDR1 SGHTA and CDR2 FQGNSA. Trimming stripped 3 bases from V and 2 bases from J, with 15 bases between. The CDR3 length is 16 residues. For the CDR3, the DNA is TGTGCCAGCAGCTTTCAGGGGCGGACCTTCACAGATACGCAGTATTTT. It is translated as CASSFQGRTFTDTQYF.

CDR3: CASKFSVQETQYF. CDR3 nucleotides: TGTGCCAGTAAATTTTCGGTCCAAGAGACCCAGTACTTC. The chain links TRBV19 to TRBJ2-5, with D unclear. This CDR3 comprises 13 residues. Germline-derived CDR1 and CDR2 are LNHDA and SQIVND (reference sequence). The V and J ends lost 7 bases and 1 base respectively, with 10 bases between them.

This chain joins TRBV6-5 and TRBJ2-7; TRBD1 matches 8 bases. The CDR3 runs to 14 residues. J gave up 1 base and V 8 bases, and 7 bases lay outside the gene matches. Germline V CDR1 and CDR2: MNHEY, SVGAGI. CDR3 coding DNA: TGTGCCAGCTTAGGCAGGGGGCCATCCTACGAGCAGTACTTC. It encodes CASLGRGPSYEQYF.

The chain combines TRBV3-1 (or the pseudogene TRBV3-2) with TRBJ2-3; weak D call: TRBD2 (6 bases). The CDR3 is made up of 14 amino acids. Trimming took off 0 bases at V and 4 bases at J, with 8 bases between the two ends. Per the germline V gene, CDR1 is LGHDT and CDR2 is YNNKEL (reference sequence). CDR3 in amino acids: CASSQDSGSDTQYF. The CDR3 DNA sequence: TGTGCCAGCAGCCAAGATAGCGGTTCAGATACGCAGTATTTT.

This chain links TRBV5-1 with TRBJ1-2; the D gene is possibly TRBD1 (5 bases). Germline V gene sequence: CDR1 SGHRS, CDR2 YFSETQ. The ends were cut back, 1 base at V and 2 bases at J, with 12 bases in the middle. The CDR3 totals 15 residues. The CDR3 DNA reads TGCGCCAGCAGCTTGCCCGACGGGGCGAACTATGGCTACACCTTC. It encodes CASSLPDGANYGYTF.

The chain employs TRBV13 and TRBJ2-7; D is uncertain. The ends were cut back, 4 bases at V and 4 bases at J, with 14 bases in the middle. Germline CDR1 reads PRHDT; CDR2 reads FYEKMQ (reference sequence). The length of the CDR3 is 14 residues. The CDR3, as DNA: TGTGCCAGCAGCTCCGGATCCTCACAATACGAGCAGTACTTC. Encoded protein: CASSSGSSQYEQYF.

The V call is TRBV6-2 or TRBV6-3, the J call TRBJ2-1, with D perhaps TRBD2 (6 bases). Germline lookup yields CDR1 MNHEY and CDR2 SVGEGT. V was trimmed by 2 bases and J by 0 bases, leaving 11 bases between them. This CDR3 contains 16 residues. CDR3 amino acids: CASSYPRGNSYNEQFF. The CDR3 DNA sequence: TGTGCCAGCAGTTACCCCCGGGGGAACTCCTACAATGAGCAGTTCTTC.

The chain is built from TRBV10-3 and TRBJ2-3, with D possibly being TRBD2 (5 bases). The CDR3 has 14 amino acids. Germline loops: CDR1 ENHRY, CDR2 SYGVKD. V was shortened by 6 bases and J by 4 bases, with 14 bases between the two germline ends. This CDR3 reads CAISDGRDPDTQYF. The CDR3, as DNA: TGTGCCATCAGCGACGGCCGGGATCCAGATACGCAGTATTTT.

The V call is TRBV5-5, the J call TRBJ1-3; a weak D match, TRBD1 (5 bases). Germline CDR1 SGHKS, CDR2 YYEKEE (reference sequence). The V and J ends lost 4 bases and 0 bases respectively, with 11 bases between them. The CDR3 consists of 15 residues. CDR3 protein: CASSIRGPSGNTIYF. The DNA for the CDR3 is TGTGCCAGCAGCATCCGGGGACCCTCTGGAAACACCATATATTTT.

The genes are TRBV3-1 (or the pseudogene TRBV3-2) and TRBJ1-4; 7 positions match TRBD1. J was trimmed by 4 bases and V by 1 base; bases with no gene match: 9. This CDR3 has 17 residues. Germline CDR1 is LGHDT and CDR2 is YNNKEL (reference sequence). The CDR3 here is CASSQGLGGQFNEKLFF. The CDR3 DNA sequence: TGTGCCAGCAGCCAAGGGCTGGGGGGACAGTTTAATGAAAAACTGTTTTTT.

In its sample, this clone was seen once. This sequence joins TRBV19 and TRBJ2-5; D unclear. CDR3 size: 13 residues. The V end lost 9 bases, the J end lost 6 bases, and 17 bases lay between the germline ends. Germline CDR1 reads LNHDA; CDR2 reads SQIVND (reference sequence). CDR3 nucleotide sequence: TGTGCCAGCCAAGGAGCCCCCAGTCAGACCCAGTACTTC. It is translated as CASQGAPSQTQYF.